This is a list of T cell receptor beta chains from one sample in a study of T-cell memory formation after mild COVID-19. Via MiXCR, TCRdb re-called the 5' RACE reads, giving one row per CDR3 protein. This table holds about 39,000 distinct CDR3 sequences, about 6% found once. Sample: PBMCs or a T cell subset sorted from them (not recorded which). The origin of the receptors is an adult who had mild COVID-19 (a few samples of this study predate the infection). Cell type and time point are not known. Both conserved end residues are part of each CDR3. Fields, in order: CDR3 DNA, CDR3 protein, D gene, V gene, clone size, J gene. The D gene is left open where the match is weak. Clone size appears in some rows only: once, few, many, or a class for an expanded clone.

TGCAGTGCAAACAGGGCCGAAACCTCCAAAAACATTCAGTACTTC,CSANRAETSKNIQYF,.,TRBV20-1,.,TRBJ2-4
TGTGCCAGCAGTTCGTATAGCGGAACCTACGAGCAGTACTTC,CASSSYSGTYEQYF,.,TRBV12-3/TRBV12-4,many,TRBJ2-7
TGCGCCAGCAGCTTAGGCCCAGTAAACACCGGGGAGCTGTTTTTT,CASSLGPVNTGELFF,.,TRBV5-1,many,TRBJ2-2
TGCAGGGCCCGACAGGGCGTCTATGGCTACACCTTC,CRARQGVYGYTF,TRBD1,TRBV20-1,.,TRBJ1-2
TGTGCCACCAGCAGAGATAAGGCGCAAGGGGGGGCGCACACAGATACGCAGTATTTT,CATSRDKAQGGAHTDTQYF,.,TRBV15,many,TRBJ2-3
TGTGCCAGCAGTTTGTACGACAGGGGCCATGGCTACACCTTC,CASSLYDRGHGYTF,TRBD1,TRBV27,many,TRBJ1-2
TGTGCCAGCAGCCCCGCGACAAACCCTGTGTGGGGGGATGAGCAGTTCTTC,CASSPATNPVWGDEQFF,.,TRBV3-1,many,TRBJ2-1
TGCAGTGCTCGAGGGGGGACTGGAAACACCATATATTTT,CSARGGTGNTIYF,.,TRBV20-1,many,TRBJ1-3
TGTGCCAGCAGCGGGGCAGGGGAGGGAACTTTCTTT,CASSGAGEGTFF,.,TRBV3-1,.,TRBJ1-1
TGTGACTGGAGTGTACAGGGGGCCTCGGATGAGCAGTACTTC,CDWSVQGASDEQYF,TRBD1,TRBV30,once,TRBJ2-7
TGTGCCTGGAGTCAACAGGGGAATACGCAGTATTTT,CAWSQQGNTQYF,TRBD1,TRBV30,medium-sized,TRBJ2-3
TGTGCCAGCAGTCATATACGGAGGACAGGCTACGAGCAGTACTTC,CASSHIRRTGYEQYF,TRBD1,TRBV12-3/TRBV12-4,few,TRBJ2-7
TGTGCCAGCAGTTTCATACAGGGTCATGGCTACACCTTC,CASSFIQGHGYTF,.,TRBV6-6,.,TRBJ1-2
TGTGCCACCTCGCTAGCGGGCGCCTCCTACAATGAGCAGTTCTTC,CATSLAGASYNEQFF,TRBD2,TRBV24-1,many,TRBJ2-1
TGTGCCAGCAGGTTTCCGGTGAACACTGAAGCTTTCTTT,CASRFPVNTEAFF,.,TRBV11-2,few,TRBJ1-1
TGTGCCAGCAGCTCCGCTCGGGCGGGACTAGCGGGGAACACCGGGGAGCTGTTTTTT,CASSSARAGLAGNTGELFF,TRBD2,TRBV7-8,.,TRBJ2-2
TGTGCCACCAGCAGTCTGCGCGATCAGCCCCAGCATTTT,CATSSLRDQPQHF,.,TRBV15,many,TRBJ1-5
TGTGCCAGCAGGCAAAAGGACAGGGGGACTTCACCCCTCCACTTT,CASRQKDRGTSPLHF,TRBD1,TRBV27,many,TRBJ1-6
TGTGCCAGCAGTTTAAGGCTAGCCAGAAGCTACGAGCAGTACTTC,CASSLRLARSYEQYF,.,TRBV12-3/TRBV12-4,few,TRBJ2-7
TGTGCCAGCAGTCCAACATGGGGGGACGCCAAAAACATTCAGTACTTC,CASSPTWGDAKNIQYF,.,TRBV6-5,many,TRBJ2-4
TGTGCCAGCAGCCCTTTTACTAGCGGGGTTTACAATGAGCAGTTCTTC,CASSPFTSGVYNEQFF,TRBD2,TRBV7-9,few,TRBJ2-1
TGTGCCAGCAGCTCCCCCTTAGGTCGGATGACAGATACGCAGTATTTT,CASSSPLGRMTDTQYF,.,TRBV7-9,many,TRBJ2-3
TGTGCCAGCAGCTACCCCTTCAGGGCCGATGAGCAGTTCTTC,CASSYPFRADEQFF,.,TRBV7-2,many,TRBJ2-1
TGTGCCAGCAGAGCTAGGAAGGGGGCCCAAGAGACCCAGTACTTC,CASRARKGAQETQYF,TRBD1,TRBV27,many,TRBJ2-5
TGTGCCAGCAGCGTAGCGGGGGGGCAAGAGACCCAGTACTTC,CASSVAGGQETQYF,TRBD2,TRBV12-3/TRBV12-4,medium-sized,TRBJ2-5
TGTGCCACCAGTGCGACAGGGGAGGTCACTGAAGCTTTCTTT,CATSATGEVTEAFF,TRBD1,TRBV24-1,few,TRBJ1-1
TGTGCCAGCAGTCGTACCAGTCTTTCGGACAGAAAGATACCGCGAGGCTACACCTTC,CASSRTSLSDRKIPRGYTF,.,TRBV12-3/TRBV12-4,many,TRBJ1-2
TGTGCCACCAGTGAGGCGACAGGGGGCTCAACAAATGAGCAGTTCTTC,CATSEATGGSTNEQFF,TRBD1,TRBV24-1,many,TRBJ2-1
TGTGCCAGCAGCTTAGCCGGACAGGGGAATGCAGCTTTCTTT,CASSLAGQGNAAFF,TRBD1,TRBV7-9,many,TRBJ1-1
TGCGCCAGCAGCTTGGCTGGGACACCTTCGAACACTGAAGCTTTCTTT,CASSLAGTPSNTEAFF,.,TRBV5-1,many,TRBJ1-1
TGTGCCAGCAGCTTAAACGGGTTGGCCAAAAACATTCAGTACTTC,CASSLNGLAKNIQYF,.,TRBV7-3,many,TRBJ2-4
TGTGCCAGCAACCTCGGGGGGTTGGATGAGCAGTTCTTC,CASNLGGLDEQFF,TRBD2,TRBV2,few,TRBJ2-1
TGCAGTGCCCTCTACGCTGGGGACAGGGAAAATCAGCCCCAGCATTTT,CSALYAGDRENQPQHF,TRBD1,TRBV20-1,many,TRBJ1-5
TGTGCCAGCACCTTACTTACCTACGAGCAGTACTTC,CASTLLTYEQYF,.,TRBV2,many,TRBJ2-7
TGTGCCAGCAGTCTCAGCGGGAGGGCCTTCGAGCAGTACTTC,CASSLSGRAFEQYF,TRBD2,TRBV6-2/TRBV6-3,many,TRBJ2-7
TGCGCCAGCAGCTTGGAGGGGACAGGGTTGAACACTGAAGCTTTCTTT,CASSLEGTGLNTEAFF,TRBD1,TRBV5-1,few,TRBJ1-1
TGCAGCGGACGAGGCACAGATACGCAGTATTTT,CSGRGTDTQYF,.,TRBV29-1,.,TRBJ2-3
TGTGCCAGCAGTTACTCTGGGAATGAGCAGTTCTTC,CASSYSGNEQFF,.,TRBV6-6,many,TRBJ2-1
TGTGCCAGCAGCTTAGAGCGGGGGGGCGAGCAGTTCTTC,CASSLERGGEQFF,TRBD2,TRBV7-7,many,TRBJ2-1
TGTGCCTGGAGTGCAACAGTCGCACCCCTCCACTTT,CAWSATVAPLHF,.,TRBV30,few,TRBJ1-6
TGTGCCAGCAGCTCCGGGACAGGGTCCCCCGAGCAGTACTTC,CASSSGTGSPEQYF,TRBD1,TRBV7-3,many,TRBJ2-7
TGTGCCAGCAGCGGGGGGACTACCCACAATGAGCAGTTCTTC,CASSGGTTHNEQFF,TRBD2,TRBV9,many,TRBJ2-1
TGTGCCAGCAGCTTGGGACAGGGGGCTGAAGCTTTCTTT,CASSLGQGAEAFF,TRBD1,TRBV11-3,many,TRBJ1-1
TGTGCCAGCAGCCAAGCCGGGACTAGCGGTTACACCGGGGAGCTGTTTTTT,CASSQAGTSGYTGELFF,TRBD2,TRBV7-8,many,TRBJ2-2
TGTGCCAGCAGCGTACAGGGGCTCAGGGGAGACATTCAGTACTTC,CASSVQGLRGDIQYF,.,TRBV9,many,TRBJ2-4
TGCGCCAGCAGCCAGGCGCGAGGGCGGGCTAGCACAGATACGCAGTATTTT,CASSQARGRASTDTQYF,.,TRBV4-3,many,TRBJ2-3
TGTGCCAGCACACAAAGGGCTGACAGGATCAATGAGCAGTTCTTC,CASTQRADRINEQFF,.,TRBV11-3,many,TRBJ2-1
TGCGCCAGCAGCCAGGAAGGGGGGGGCCATAATTCACCCCTCCACTTT,CASSQEGGGHNSPLHF,.,TRBV4-3,many,TRBJ1-6
TGCGCCAGCAGCTTGGGAAAGGTAGGAGGTGGGGAGCAGTACTTC,CASSLGKVGGGEQYF,.,TRBV5-1,few,TRBJ2-7
TGTGCCAGCAGCCGTACACGGAACGGGTTGGAGCAGTACTTC,CASSRTRNGLEQYF,.,TRBV11-3,.,TRBJ2-7
TGCGCCAGCAGCGCTCAGACAGGTGGTTCACCCCTCCACTTT,CASSAQTGGSPLHF,.,TRBV5-1,many,TRBJ1-6
TGTGCCAGCAGCTACGACAGGAACACTGAAGCTTTCTTT,CASSYDRNTEAFF,.,TRBV7-3,few,TRBJ1-1
TGTGCCAGCAGTTCCCGTGCTTGGGCCAAAAACATTCAGTACTTC,CASSSRAWAKNIQYF,.,TRBV12-3/TRBV12-4,many,TRBJ2-4
TGCAGTGCTAGACCTCCTAGCGTTAGCACAGATACGCAGTATTTT,CSARPPSVSTDTQYF,.,TRBV20-1,many,TRBJ2-3
TGCGCCAGCAGCCAGTCCGGACTAGCGGGAGGCGAAGAGCAGTACTTC,CASSQSGLAGGEEQYF,TRBD2,TRBV4-3,medium-sized,TRBJ2-7
TGTGCCAGCAGTACTCCAGCGGGAGTAGTCCACGAGCAGTACTTC,CASSTPAGVVHEQYF,TRBD2,TRBV2,few,TRBJ2-7
TGTGCCAGCAGCCAAGACTTGATACAGGGATATCGCAACGAGCAGTACTTC,CASSQDLIQGYRNEQYF,.,TRBV3-1,many,TRBJ2-7
TGTGCCAGCAGCCTCGACAGGGGTACCGGGCAGCCCCAGCATTTT,CASSLDRGTGQPQHF,TRBD1,TRBV7-8,.,TRBJ1-5
TGTGCCAGCAGCCAAGATCTCGTTGCGGCGGGGAGAAGGGCTGAAGCTTTCTTT,CASSQDLVAAGRRAEAFF,.,TRBV3-1,.,TRBJ1-1